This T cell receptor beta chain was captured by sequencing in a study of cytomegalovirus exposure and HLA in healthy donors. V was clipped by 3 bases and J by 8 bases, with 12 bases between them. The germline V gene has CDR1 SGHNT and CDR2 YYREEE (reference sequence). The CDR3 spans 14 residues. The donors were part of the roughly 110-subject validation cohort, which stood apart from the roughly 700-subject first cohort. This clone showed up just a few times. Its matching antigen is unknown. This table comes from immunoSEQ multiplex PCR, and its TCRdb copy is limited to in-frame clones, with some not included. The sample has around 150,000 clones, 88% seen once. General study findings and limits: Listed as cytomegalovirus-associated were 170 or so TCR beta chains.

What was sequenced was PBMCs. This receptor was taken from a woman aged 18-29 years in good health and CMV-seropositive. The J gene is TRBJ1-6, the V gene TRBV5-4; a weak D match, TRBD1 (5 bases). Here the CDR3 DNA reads TGTGCCAGCAGCTCGGGCAGGGCGGATTCACCCCTCCACTTT. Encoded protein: CASSSGRADSPLHF.